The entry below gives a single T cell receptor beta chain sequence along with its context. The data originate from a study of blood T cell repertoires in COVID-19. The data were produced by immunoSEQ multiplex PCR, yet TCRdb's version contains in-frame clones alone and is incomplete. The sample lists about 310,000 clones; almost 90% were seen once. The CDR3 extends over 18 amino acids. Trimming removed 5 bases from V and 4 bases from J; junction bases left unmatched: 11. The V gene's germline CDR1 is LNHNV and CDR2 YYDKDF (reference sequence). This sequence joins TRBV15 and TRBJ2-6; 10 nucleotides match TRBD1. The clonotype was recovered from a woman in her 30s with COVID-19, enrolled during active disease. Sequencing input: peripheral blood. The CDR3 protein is CATSGSGTGVPGANVLTF. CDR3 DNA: TGTGCCACCAGCGGGTCCGGGACAGGGGTACCCGGGGCCAACGTCCTGACTTTC.